These 28 T cell receptor beta chains came from one sample sequenced in a study of cytomegalovirus exposure and HLA in healthy donors. PCR employed 60 Vbeta and 13 Jbeta primers. TCRdb's table, derived via immunoSEQ multiplex PCR, lists solely in-frame clones and lacks some. The table has hundreds of thousands of clones, roughly 90% seen once. Source material: PBMCs. Receptors originate from a woman younger than 35 in good health and CMV-seronegative.

The chain joins TRBV7-9 to TRBJ1-1, with 9 positions matching TRBD1. V lost 3 bases, J lost 10 bases, and 15 bases stayed unmatched. Germline values: CDR1 SEHNR, CDR2 FQNEAQ (reference sequence). The CDR3 is made up of 16 amino acids. This CDR3 is CASSFTNRDRVIPAFF. In nucleotides, the CDR3 is TGTGCCAGCAGCTTTACCAACCGGGACAGGGTCATTCCAGCTTTCTTT.

The V call is TRBV6-5, the J call TRBJ1-1, with TRBD1 matching 8 bases. Germline trimming cut 5 bases from V and 6 bases from J; bases unmatched to any gene: 8. Per germline, CDR1 MNHEY and CDR2 SVGAGI. The CDR3 totals 14 residues. CDR3: CASSPPGGRAEAFF. CDR3 bases: TGTGCCAGCAGTCCGCCAGGGGGCCGCGCTGAAGCTTTCTTT.

The gene calls are TRBV4-1 and TRBJ2-1, with 7 bases fitting TRBD2. Per the germline V gene, CDR1 is MGHRA and CDR2 is YSYEKL. This CDR3 has 16 amino acids. Trimming took 1 base from V and 2 from J; bases not matched to a gene: 5. CDR3 sequence reads: CASSQGGGGAYNEQFF. The CDR3 coding sequence is TGCGCCAGCAGCCAAGGTGGGGGAGGGGCCTACAATGAGCAGTTCTTC.

The chain links TRBV7-2 to TRBJ2-1; 15 positions match TRBD2. V lost 1 base to trimming and J lost 8 bases; unmatched junction nucleotides: 3. The CDR3 is 16 amino acids. Germline lookup yields CDR1 SGHTA and CDR2 FQGNSA. The CDR3 protein is CASSLGTSGRAYEQFF. The CDR3 DNA reads as TGTGCCAGCAGCTTAGGGACTAGCGGGAGGGCCTATGAGCAGTTCTTC.

The rearrangement joins TRBV19 to TRBJ2-4; no definite D call. The V gene's germline CDR1 is LNHDA and CDR2 SQIVND (reference sequence). The CDR3 has 16 amino acids. Trimming took off 6 bases at V and 0 bases at J, with 15 bases between the two ends. CDR3 DNA: TGTGCCAGTAGCCCCCTACTAACCCTAGCCAAAAACATTCAGTACTTC. Translated: CASSPLLTLAKNIQYF.

V and J are TRBV7-3 and TRBJ2-6, with D possibly TRBD1 on 6 matching bases. The CDR3 consists of 16 residues. Germline V gene data show CDR1 as SGHTA and CDR2 as FQGTGA. V was cut by 2 bases and J by 4 bases, with 12 bases left in between. The CDR3 DNA reads as TGTGCCAGCAGCTTAGCGTCAGGGGCGGGGGCCAACGTCCTGACTTTC. Its protein is CASSLASGAGANVLTF. Combining the CDR3 with reference TRBV7-3 and TRBJ2-6 gives the whole variable domain GAGVSQTPSNKVTEKGKYVELRCDPISGHTALYWYRQSLGQGPEFLIYFQGTGAADDSGLPNDRFFAVRPEGSVSTLKIQRTERGDSAVYLCASSLASGAGANVLTFGAGSRLTVL.

In its sample, this clone was seen a few times. V gene TRBV6-5 combines with J gene TRBJ1-1; a possible D gene is TRBD1 (5 bases). V lost 6 bases and J lost 4, with 9 bases in between. CDR1 and CDR2 from the germline V gene are MNHEY and SVGAGI. The CDR3 is 12 amino acids. CDR3 sequence reads: CASRGQGTEAFF. In DNA form, the CDR3 reads TGTGCCAGCAGGGGGCAGGGCACTGAAGCTTTCTTT.

A single count supports this clone. The V and J genes are TRBV5-4 and TRBJ2-7, with 7 bases lining up with TRBD2. Germline V gene sequence: CDR1 SGHNT, CDR2 YYREEE (reference sequence). This CDR3 is built from 15 residues. Unmatched junction bases numbered 7, after V lost 0 bases and J lost 4 bases. The CDR3 coding sequence is TGTGCCAGCAGCTTGGGCGGGACTACAGGTTACGAGCAGTACTTC. Amino acid sequence: CASSLGGTTGYEQYF.

This chain uses TRBV27 with TRBJ2-1, with 13 bases that match TRBD2. CDR3 length: 17 residues. The J segment lost 4 bases and the V segment lost 5 bases, leaving 8 bases of the junction unmatched. Looked up from germline, CDR1 is MNHEY and CDR2 is SMNVEV (reference sequence). The CDR3: CASSPLAGGPLYNEQFF. CDR3 coding DNA: TGTGCCAGCAGTCCACTAGCGGGGGGGCCCCTTTACAATGAGCAGTTCTTC.

This clone was seen more than once but under ten times. The V gene is TRBV9, the J gene TRBJ2-7; D remains unclear. Germline V lookup: CDR1 SGDLS, CDR2 YYNGEE. CDR3 length: 13 amino acids. V was trimmed by 4 bases and J by 7 bases, leaving 15 bases between them. CDR3 protein: CASSPSTVIEQYF. In DNA form, the CDR3 reads TGTGCCAGCAGCCCATCAACAGTTATTGAGCAGTACTTC.

CDR3 nucleotides: TGTGCCAGCAGTGAACACAGGAACTCTGGAAACACCATATATTTT. Translating gives CASSEHRNSGNTIYF. The V call is TRBV25-1, the J call TRBJ1-3; the D gene is possibly TRBD1 (5 bases). The V gene's germline CDR1 is MGHDK and CDR2 SYGVNS. The V end was cut by 2 bases, the J end by 0 bases, with 8 bases between. The CDR3 is 15 amino acids.

This clone was observed once. This chain links TRBV7-2 with TRBJ2-7, with 7 positions matching TRBD2. Unmatched junction bases numbered 10, after V lost 5 bases and J lost 3 bases. CDR1 SGHTA and CDR2 FQGNSA come from the germline V gene. The CDR3 length is 15 residues. The CDR3 region is CASSGMGGGNYEQYF. The DNA for the CDR3 is TGTGCCAGCAGCGGCATGGGCGGGGGAAACTACGAGCAGTACTTC.

This rearrangement joins TRBV6-5 to TRBJ2-3; D gene ambiguous. Germline-derived CDR1 and CDR2 are MNHEY and SVGAGI. Trimming took 2 bases from V and 2 from J, leaving 11 bases between them. There are 15 residues in the CDR3. Here the CDR3 reads CASSYVVSVTDTQYF. In DNA, the CDR3 is TGTGCCAGCAGTTACGTAGTTTCCGTCACAGATACGCAGTATTTT.

The CDR3 region has the DNA TGTGCCAGCAGCTTAGACAAGGGCCGACTACCCAATGAGCAGTTCTTC. As protein: CASSLDKGRLPNEQFF. The J gene is TRBJ2-1, the V gene TRBV5-6, with a possible D match to TRBD2 (5 bases). The V end lost 2 bases, the J end lost 6 bases, and 18 bases lay between the germline ends. CDR1 and CDR2 (germline): SGHDT, YYEEEE. The CDR3 length is 16 residues.

The genes are TRBV18 and TRBJ2-3; D is undetermined. Trimming shortened V by 3 bases and J by 2 bases, and 15 bases separated the two germline ends. Germline CDR1 reads KGHSH; CDR2 reads LQKENI. The CDR3 sequence is 16 residues long. The CDR3 reads CASSPRGTSYTDTQYF. CDR3 bases: TGTGCCAGCTCACCCAGAGGTACCTCTTACACAGATACGCAGTATTTT.

The genes are TRBV6-6 and TRBJ2-5; 8 bases map to TRBD1. Near its end, the DNA agrees better with TRBJ2-7, so the J call may be wrong. CDR1 and CDR2 from the germline V gene are MNHNY and SVGAGI (reference sequence). This CDR3 has 15 amino acids. The CDR3 here is CASSYYPGQAYEQYF. The CDR3, as DNA: TGTGCCAGCAGTTACTACCCGGGACAGGCTTACGAGCAGTACTTC.

This chain joins TRBV5-1 and TRBJ2-7, with D unresolved. Germline CDR1 and CDR2: SGHRS and YFSETQ. Deletions cut 1 base from V and 7 bases from J, with 6 bases between. This CDR3 is 11 amino acids long. DNA for the CDR3: TGCGCCAGCAGCTTGCTCGAGGAGCAGTACTTC. Residues: CASSLLEEQYF. The full variable domain, in which reference TRBV5-1 and TRBJ2-7 provide the parts outside the CDR3, is KAGVTQTPRYLIKTRGQQVTLSCSPISGHRSVSWYQQTPGQGLQFLFEYFSETQRNKGNFPGRFSGRQFSNSRSEMNVSTLELGDSALYLCASSLLEEQYFGPGTRLTVT.

The gene calls are TRBV4-3 and TRBJ2-1; 9 bases are a match to TRBD2. The V segment lost 0 bases and the J segment 0 bases; nucleotides outside the gene matches: 3. In germline, CDR1 is LGHNA, CDR2 YSLEER. The CDR3 runs 17 residues. The CDR3 protein is CASSQEFSGGSYNEQFF. The CDR3 DNA is TGCGCCAGCAGCCAAGAATTTAGCGGGGGCTCCTACAATGAGCAGTTCTTC.

The chain is built from TRBV2 and TRBJ1-2; D not certain. The V end was cut by 5 bases, the J end by 1 base, with 8 bases between. CDR1 is SNHLY and CDR2 is FYNNEI in the germline V gene. The CDR3 is 13 residues long. CDR3 protein: CASSSGNNYGYTF. CDR3 bases: TGTGCCAGCAGTTCGGGTAATAACTATGGCTACACCTTC. Filled out from reference TRBV2 and TRBJ1-2, the complete variable domain reads EPEVTQTPSHQVTQMGQEVILRCVPISNHLYFYWYRQILGQKVEFLVSFYNNEISEKSEIFDDQFSVERPDGSNFTLKIRSTKLEDSAMYFCASSSGNNYGYTFGSGTRLTVV.

The sample holds a few counts of this clone. The V and J genes are TRBV18 and TRBJ1-1, with a weak D call TRBD1 (6 bases). The CDR3 runs 15 residues. Trimming pared 2 bases from V and 1 base from J, leaving 11 bases between. Germline V gene data show CDR1 as KGHSH and CDR2 as LQKENI. CDR3 sequence (DNA): TGTGCCAGCTCACCAGGGGGCGATTCGAACACTGAAGCTTTCTTT. Translated, it gives CASSPGGDSNTEAFF.

The chain carries TRBV14 and TRBJ2-7, with 7 bases that match TRBD1. The junction had 3 bases not matched to a gene; V was cut back by 3 bases and J by 1 base. Germline lookup yields CDR1 SGHDN and CDR2 FVKESK. This CDR3 is 14 amino acids long. The CDR3 sequence is CASSHRQGSYEQYF. DNA for the CDR3: TGTGCCAGCAGCCATCGACAGGGATCCTACGAGCAGTACTTC.

The J gene is TRBJ2-3, the V gene TRBV6-6, with D perhaps TRBD2 (5 bases). Trimming took off 4 bases at V and 1 base at J, with 9 bases between the two ends. Germline CDR1 and CDR2: MNHNY and SVGAGI (reference sequence). The CDR3 is 14 residues long. The CDR3 here is CASSFLAGTDTQYF. The CDR3 nucleotides are TGTGCCAGCAGTTTCCTAGCCGGCACAGATACGCAGTATTTT.

The chain joins TRBV4-1 to TRBJ1-1, with TRBD1 as a possible D gene (6 bases). There are 12 residues in the CDR3. Germline V gene lookup returns CDR1 MGHRA and CDR2 YSYEKL. With 1 base removed from V and 7 bases from J, the gap between germline ends came to 7 bases. In DNA, the CDR3 is TGCGCCAGCAGCCAAGGAGGGGGTGAAGCTTTCTTT. It encodes CASSQGGGEAFF.

A word on this clone: This specimen includes other DNA sequences encoding the same CDR3. The genes are TRBV9 and TRBJ2-1, with 7 positions matching TRBD2. There are 15 residues in the CDR3. V was pared by 2 bases and J by 2 bases, with 4 bases of the junction left unmatched. In germline, CDR1 is SGDLS, CDR2 YYNGEE. This CDR3 is CASSVGGGTYNEQFF. For the CDR3, the DNA is TGTGCCAGCAGCGTGGGGGGGGGAACCTACAATGAGCAGTTCTTC. Using reference TRBV9 and TRBJ2-1 for the parts outside the CDR3, the full variable domain is DSGVTQTPKHLITATGQRVTLRCSPRSGDLSVYWYQQSLDQGLQFLIQYYNGEERAKGNILERFSAQQFPDLHSELNLSSLELGDSALYFCASSVGGGTYNEQFFGPGTRLTVL.

The V call is TRBV29-1, the J call TRBJ2-5; no firm D call. This CDR3 has 13 amino acids. V gave up 0 bases and J gave up 1 base, with 6 bases separating them. Germline V gene lookup returns CDR1 SQVTM and CDR2 ANQGSEA. The CDR3 region is CSVEDTVQETQYF. CDR3 coding DNA: TGCAGCGTTGAAGATACAGTCCAAGAGACCCAGTACTTC. The full variable domain, with the rest looked up from reference TRBV29-1 and TRBJ2-5, is SAVISQKPSRDICQRGTSLTIQCQVDSQVTMMFWYRQQPGQSLTLIATANQGSEATYESGFVIDKFPISRPNLTFSTLTVSNMSPEDSSIYLCSVEDTVQETQYFGPGTRLLVL.

The CDR3, as DNA: TGTGCCACCGGGACAGGGGGCTTCTACGAGCAGTACTTC. Protein: CATGTGGFYEQYF. The chain links TRBV5-4 to TRBJ2-7; 12 bases are shared with TRBD1. Germline CDR1 SGHNT, CDR2 YYREEE (reference sequence). The CDR3 runs 13 residues. Germline trimming cut 9 bases from V and 3 bases from J; bases unmatched to any gene: 4.

The chain uses TRBV29-1 and TRBJ2-2; a possible D gene is TRBD1 (6 bases). Germline lookup yields CDR1 SQVTM and CDR2 ANQGSEA. V was trimmed by 6 bases and J by 7 bases, leaving 15 bases between them. This CDR3 spans 13 amino acids. The CDR3 DNA is TGCAGCGTGGTAGACAGGTTCAACGGGGAGCTGTTTTTT. Translating it yields CSVVDRFNGELFF.

The chain is built from TRBV29-1 and TRBJ2-2, with no clear D. The CDR3 covers 12 residues. CDR1 and CDR2 (germline): SQVTM, ANQGSEA. V was cut by 4 bases and J by 5 bases, with 8 bases left in between. CDR3 coding DNA: TGCAGCGTTGGGCAAATTACCGGGGAGCTGTTTTTT. Amino acids: CSVGQITGELFF.